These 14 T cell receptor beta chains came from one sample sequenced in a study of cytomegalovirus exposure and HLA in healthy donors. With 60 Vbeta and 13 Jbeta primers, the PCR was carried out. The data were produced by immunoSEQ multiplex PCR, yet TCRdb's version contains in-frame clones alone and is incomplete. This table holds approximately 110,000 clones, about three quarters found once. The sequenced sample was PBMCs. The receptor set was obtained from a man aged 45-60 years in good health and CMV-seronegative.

CDR3 region: CASSLFSLNTGTGNYEQYF. The CDR3 DNA reads TGTGCCAGCAGCTTATTTAGTTTGAACACCGGGACAGGGAACTACGAGCAGTACTTC. J is TRBJ2-7 and V is TRBV7-2, with 9 bases fitting TRBD1. The CDR3 has 19 amino acids. Germline-derived CDR1 and CDR2 are SGHTA and FQGNSA. Trimming at V came to 2 bases and at J to 3 bases, leaving 17 bases not matched to a gene.

Here the CDR3 reads CASSPLAGGPHEQYF. Written as DNA, the CDR3 is TGTGCCAGCTCACCACTAGCGGGGGGACCCCACGAGCAGTACTTC. The rearrangement joins TRBV18 to TRBJ2-7; TRBD2 matches at 10 bases. The germline gives CDR1 KGHSH, CDR2 LQKENI. The length of the CDR3 is 15 residues. The J segment lost 5 bases and the V segment lost 1 base, leaving 5 bases of the junction unmatched.

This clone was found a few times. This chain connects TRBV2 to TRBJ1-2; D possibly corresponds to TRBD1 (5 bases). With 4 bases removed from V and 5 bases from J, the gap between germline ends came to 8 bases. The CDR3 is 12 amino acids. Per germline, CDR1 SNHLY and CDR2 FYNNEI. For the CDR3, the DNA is TGTGCCAGCAGTGGGGGCAAGTATGGCTACACCTTC. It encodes CASSGGKYGYTF.

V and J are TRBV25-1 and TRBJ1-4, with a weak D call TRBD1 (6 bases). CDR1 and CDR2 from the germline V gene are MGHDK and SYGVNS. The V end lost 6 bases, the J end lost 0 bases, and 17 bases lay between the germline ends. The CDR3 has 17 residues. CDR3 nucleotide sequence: TGTGCCAGCAGCGAACACAGGGACGGCGCAACTAATGAAAAACTGTTTTTT. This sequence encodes CASSEHRDGATNEKLFF.

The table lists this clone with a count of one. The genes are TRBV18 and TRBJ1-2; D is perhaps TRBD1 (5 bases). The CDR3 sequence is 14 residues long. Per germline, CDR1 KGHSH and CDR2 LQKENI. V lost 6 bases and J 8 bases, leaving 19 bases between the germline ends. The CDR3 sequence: CASSRGGERVGYTF. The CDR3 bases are TGTGCCAGCTCTCGCGGGGGAGAACGAGTCGGCTACACCTTC.

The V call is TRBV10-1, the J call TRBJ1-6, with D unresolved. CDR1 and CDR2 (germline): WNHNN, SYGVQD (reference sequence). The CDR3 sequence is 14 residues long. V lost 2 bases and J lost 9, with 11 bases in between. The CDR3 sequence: CASSETGRSSPLHF. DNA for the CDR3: TGCGCCAGCAGTGAGACGGGTCGGAGTTCACCCCTCCACTTT.

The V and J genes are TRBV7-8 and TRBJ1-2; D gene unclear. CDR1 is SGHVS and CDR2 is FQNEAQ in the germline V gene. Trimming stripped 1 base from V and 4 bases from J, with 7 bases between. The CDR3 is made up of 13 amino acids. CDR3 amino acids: CASSLDNSYGYTF. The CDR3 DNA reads TGTGCCAGCAGCTTAGATAACAGCTATGGCTACACCTTC.

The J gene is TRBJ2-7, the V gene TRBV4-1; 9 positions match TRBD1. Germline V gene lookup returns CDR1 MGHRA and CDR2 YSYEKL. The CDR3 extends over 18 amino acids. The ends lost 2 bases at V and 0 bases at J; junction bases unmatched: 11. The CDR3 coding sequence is TGCGCCAGCAGCCAACCCGGCAGGGACAGGGCCTCCTCCTACGAGCAGTACTTC. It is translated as CASSQPGRDRASSYEQYF.

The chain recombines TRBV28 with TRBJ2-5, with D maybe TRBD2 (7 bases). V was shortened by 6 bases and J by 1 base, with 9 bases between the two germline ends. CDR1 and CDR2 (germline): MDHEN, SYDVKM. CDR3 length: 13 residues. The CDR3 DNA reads TGTGCCAGCAGGGGGGGGCCCCAAGAGACCCAGTACTTC. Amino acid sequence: CASRGGPQETQYF. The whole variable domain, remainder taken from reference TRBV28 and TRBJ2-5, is DVKVTQSSRYLVKRTGEKVFLECVQDMDHENMFWYRQDPGLGLRLIYFSYDVKMKEKGDIPEGYSVSREKKERFSLILESASTNQTSMYLCASRGGPQETQYFGPGTRLLVL.

CDR3 sequence (DNA): TGCAGCGTGGGACAGGGCGAGGCGACCCAGTACTTC. Its translation is CSVGQGEATQYF. The rearrangement uses TRBV29-1 and TRBJ2-5; TRBD1 aligns across 9 bases. The germline V gene encodes CDR1 SQVTM and CDR2 ANQGSEA. CDR3 length: 12 residues. The J segment lost 7 bases and the V segment lost 6 bases, leaving 6 bases of the junction unmatched.

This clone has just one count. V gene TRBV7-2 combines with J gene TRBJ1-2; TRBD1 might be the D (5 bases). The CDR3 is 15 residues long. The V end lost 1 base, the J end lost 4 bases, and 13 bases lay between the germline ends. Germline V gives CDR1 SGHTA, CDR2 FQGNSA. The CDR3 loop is CASSLGAPDSYGYTF. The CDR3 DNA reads TGTGCCAGCAGCTTAGGAGCCCCAGACAGCTATGGCTACACCTTC. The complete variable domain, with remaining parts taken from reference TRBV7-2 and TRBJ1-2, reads GAGVSQSPSNKVTEKGKDVELRCDPISGHTALYWYRQSLGQGLEFLIYFQGNSAPDKSGLPSDRFSAERTGGSVSTLTIQRTQQEDSAVYLCASSLGAPDSYGYTFGSGTRLTVV.

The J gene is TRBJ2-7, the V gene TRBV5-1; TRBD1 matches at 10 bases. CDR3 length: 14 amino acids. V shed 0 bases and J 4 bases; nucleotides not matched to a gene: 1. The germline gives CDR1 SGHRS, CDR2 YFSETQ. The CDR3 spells CASSLGTGGYEQYF. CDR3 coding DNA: TGCGCCAGCAGCTTGGGGACAGGGGGATACGAGCAGTACTTC.

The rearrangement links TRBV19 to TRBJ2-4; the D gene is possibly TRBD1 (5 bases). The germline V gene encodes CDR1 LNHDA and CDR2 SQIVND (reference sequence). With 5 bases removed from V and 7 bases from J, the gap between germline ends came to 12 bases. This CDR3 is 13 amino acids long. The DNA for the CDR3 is TGTGCCAGTAGTTTGGACATTCGGAACATTCAGTACTTC. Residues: CASSLDIRNIQYF.

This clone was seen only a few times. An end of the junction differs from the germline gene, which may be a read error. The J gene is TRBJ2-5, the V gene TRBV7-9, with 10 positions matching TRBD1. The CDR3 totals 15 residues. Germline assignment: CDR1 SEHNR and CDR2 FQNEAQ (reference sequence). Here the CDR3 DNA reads TGTTCCAGCAGCTTGACAGGGGGCGATCAAGAGACCCAGTACTTC. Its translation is CSSSLTGGDQETQYF.